This T cell receptor (beta chain) was sequenced during a study of T cell changes during pregnancy in multiple sclerosis. Repertoires were generated with immunoSEQ multiplex PCR, while TCRdb's copy carries only in-frame clones and drops some. The repertoire holds about 36,000 clones, with 92% as singletons. The sequence was obtained from a female donor with multiple sclerosis, enrolled in a pregnancy study. What was sequenced was PBMCs (not recorded whether the cells were cultured).

CDR3 amino acids: CASGTGGETQYF. CDR3 nucleotide sequence: TGTGCCAGCGGGACAGGGGGAGAGACCCAGTACTTC. The chain is built from TRBV28 and TRBJ2-5; TRBD1 agrees at 11 bases. With 8 bases clipped from V and 4 bases from J, the junction kept 0 bases outside the gene matches. Germline CDR1 reads MDHEN; CDR2 reads SYDVKM. The CDR3 runs to 12 residues.